What follows is one T cell receptor (beta chain) and its context. Antigen specificity is unknown. This sample is part of a study of T cells expressing NK-cell markers. Across the study: Repertoires of TCR beta were obtained from T cells sorted as CD3+CD56+NKG2C+, CD3+CD56+NKG2C- and CD3+CD56-NKG2C+. HCMV seropositivity marked seven of the eight sequenced donors; one was seronegative. Study-wide findings and caveats: The CD3+CD56-NKG2C+ fraction of a few donors was likewise dominated by these clonotypes.

After re-calling the 5' RACE reads, TCRdb lists one entry per CDR3 protein, DNA absent. This repertoire comprises roughly 350,000 distinct CDR3 sequences; its ten largest clones make up over 4%. Sequencing was performed on blood T cells: a sorted CD56 or NKG2C T cell subset, CD4+ or CD8+ T cells, or bulk PBMC T cells (not recorded which). The clonotype originates from a man aged 18-75 years in good health.

CDR3 region: CASSHYRDRVWNEQFF. The genes are TRBV23-1 and TRBJ2-1; TCRdb designates TRBD1, a call that cannot be tested without DNA. TRBV23-1 is assigned to the ORF class and has an uncertain function. This CDR3 is 16 amino acids long.